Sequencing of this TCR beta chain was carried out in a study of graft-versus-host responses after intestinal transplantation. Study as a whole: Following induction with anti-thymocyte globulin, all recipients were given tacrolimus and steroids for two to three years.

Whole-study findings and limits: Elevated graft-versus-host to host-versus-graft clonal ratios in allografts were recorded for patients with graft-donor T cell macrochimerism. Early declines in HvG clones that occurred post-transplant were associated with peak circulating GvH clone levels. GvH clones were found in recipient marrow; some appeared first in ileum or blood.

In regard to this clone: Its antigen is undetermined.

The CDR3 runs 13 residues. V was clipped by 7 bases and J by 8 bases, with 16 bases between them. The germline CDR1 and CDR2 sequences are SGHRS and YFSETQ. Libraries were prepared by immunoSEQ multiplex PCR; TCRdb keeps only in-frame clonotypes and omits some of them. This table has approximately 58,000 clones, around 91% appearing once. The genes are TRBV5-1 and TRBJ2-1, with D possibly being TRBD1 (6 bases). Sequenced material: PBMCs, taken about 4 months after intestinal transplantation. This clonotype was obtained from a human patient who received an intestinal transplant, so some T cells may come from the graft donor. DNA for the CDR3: TGCGCCAGCCCCAGGGGAATTGTGGATGAGCAGTTCTTC. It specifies CASPRGIVDEQFF. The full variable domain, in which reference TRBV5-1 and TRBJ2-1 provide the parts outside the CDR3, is KAGVTQTPRYLIKTRGQQVTLSCSPISGHRSVSWYQQTPGQGLQFLFEYFSETQRNKGNFPGRFSGRQFSNSRSEMNVSTLELGDSALYLCASPRGIVDEQFFGPGTRLTVL.